This TCR beta chain comes out of a study of blood T cells in healthy people across ages. The use of a sample-barcoded 5' primer and a J-beta primer mix characterized a second PCR of 7 to 11 cycles. Each CDR3 protein gets one entry after TCRdb re-called the 5' RACE reads with MiXCR. Of roughly 680,000 distinct CDR3 sequences listed, about 51% are singletons. About this clonotype itself: One end of the junction does not line up with germline, which may come from a read error.

Germline V gene lookup returns CDR1 MNHNY and CDR2 SVGAGI (reference sequence). The CDR3 runs to 15 residues. The sample consisted of blood. V and J are TRBV6-6 and TRBJ2-5, with 7 bases matching TRBD1. The DNA matches TRBJ2-1 better at its end, which makes the J call doubtful. The receptor comes from a woman of 80 years or more in good health. In DNA, the CDR3 is TGTGCCGGCAGTTACAGGGGTTTGTACCAAGAGACCCAGTTCTTC. It codes for CAGSYRGLYQETQFF.